This T cell receptor (beta chain) stems from a study of blood T cell repertoires in COVID-19. Study-level background: From T cells, B-cell-depleted T cells, or PBMCs came the material, which was cDNA or gDNA.

Method: immunoSEQ multiplex PCR; TCRdb's copy keeps in-frame clones and lacks some. The table has more than 300,000 clones, 89% seen once. Among Cohort 3 donors, those recovered had two negative PCRs, clearance, or symptom resolution. This clonotype was sampled from a woman aged 30 to 39 who had recovered from COVID-19. The sequencing sample was made of PBMCs or T cells enriched from blood (not recorded which).

The CDR3 coding sequence is TGCGCCAGCAGCTTTTCTTTCGGGGTGGAGAGGATGGGCTACACCTTC. It is translated as CASSFSFGVERMGYTF. The chain joins TRBV5-1 to TRBJ1-2; no firm D call. This CDR3 comprises 16 residues. Germline V gene data show CDR1 as SGHRS and CDR2 as YFSETQ. Trimming pared 2 bases from V and 8 bases from J, leaving 22 bases between.